Listed below are T cell receptor beta chains from one sample, sequenced in a study of long-term antiretroviral therapy in people with HIV. Libraries were prepared by immunoSEQ multiplex PCR; TCRdb keeps only in-frame clonotypes and omits some of them. This sample has roughly 50,000 clones, with around 84% found just once. Sequenced material: unsorted PBMCs, taken 0.8 years after starting antiretroviral therapy. Every receptor here comes from a woman younger than 35 with HIV. The CDR3 runs from the conserved cysteine through the conserved F or W. A D gene is named only where the DNA matches it firmly. Not every row has a clone size; where given, it reads once, few, many or a size class.

V gene	D gene	clone size	J gene	CDR3 DNA	CDR3 protein
TRBV7-2	TRBD1	-	TRBJ1-5	TGTGCCAGCACCCCCTACGACACCACAGGGGATCAGCCCCAGCATTTT	CASTPYDTTGDQPQHF
TRBV12-2	-	once	TRBJ2-3	TGTGCAAGTCGCTTCCGACTAGCGGGAGGCTCTGGTACGCAGTATTTT	CASRFRLAGGSGTQYF
TRBV7-2	TRBD1	-	TRBJ2-1	TGTGCCAGCAGCTATAGGACAGGTTCGGCCAATGAGCAGTTCTTC	CASSYRTGSANEQFF
TRBV28	-	-	TRBJ2-7	TGTGCCAGCAGTTTTAAGGGCCCATACGAGCAGTACTTC	CASSFKGPYEQYF
TRBV4-3	-	-	TRBJ2-2	TGCGCCAGCAGCCCCGCGTCTAAGTACTCCGGGGAGCTGTTTTTT	CASSPASKYSGELFF
TRBV15	-	-	TRBJ2-2	TGTGCCACCAGCACCAGGACCCAACTGGGGACCGGGGAGCTGTTTTTT	CATSTRTQLGTGELFF
TRBV19	-	-	TRBJ1-1	TGTGCCAGTAGTATACACAGGGTTACGGGTGAAGCTTTCTTT	CASSIHRVTGEAFF
TRBV9	TRBD1	-	TRBJ2-2	TGTGCCAGCAGCCTTGAGGTGTCAGGGGGTGGGCAAGAGCTGTTTTTT	CASSLEVSGGGQELFF
TRBV11-2	-	-	TRBJ2-1	TGTGCCAGCAGCCCTAGGGGGGTAGGAGATGAGCAGTTCTTC	CASSPRGVGDEQFF
TRBV7-9	TRBD1	-	TRBJ1-3	TGTGCCAGCAGCTATCAGGGGGACGATGGAAACACCATATATTTT	CASSYQGDDGNTIYF
TRBV5-1	TRBD1	-	TRBJ2-3	TGCGCCAGCAGCTTGAGGCAGGGGGCGACCACAGATACGCAGTATTTT	CASSLRQGATTDTQYF
TRBV27	-	-	TRBJ1-2	TGTGCCAGCAGTCAGACCCGCCAGACTTATGGCTACACCTTC	CASSQTRQTYGYTF
TRBV7-2	-	once	TRBJ1-4	TGTGCCAGCAGCCGAACAGGGAGTCTGTATGATGCGACTAATGAAAAACTGTTTTTT	CASSRTGSLYDATNEKLFF
TRBV7-9	-	-	TRBJ2-3	TGTGCCAGCAGCTTATCCTTAGCGGCCCGGGCAGATACGCAGTATTTT	CASSLSLAARADTQYF
TRBV7-9	TRBD2	-	TRBJ2-3	TGTGCCAGCAGCTTCGTGGCGGGAGGGTCAGATACGCAGTATTTT	CASSFVAGGSDTQYF
TRBV7-2	TRBD1	-	TRBJ1-1	TGTGCCAGCAGCTTGACAGGGGAGTGGAACACTGAAGCTTTCTTT	CASSLTGEWNTEAFF
TRBV7-2	TRBD1	-	TRBJ1-5	TGTGCCAGCAGCCGAACCGGGACAGGGAATCAGCCCCAGCATTTT	CASSRTGTGNQPQHF
TRBV15	TRBD2	-	TRBJ2-7	TGTGCCACCAGTGGGACTAGCGACTCCTACGAGCAGTACTTC	CATSGTSDSYEQYF
TRBV29-1	-	-	TRBJ1-1	TGCAGCGGTACCCAGGGGACGAACACTGAAGCTTTCTTT	CSGTQGTNTEAFF
TRBV19	TRBD1	-	TRBJ1-5	TGTGCCAGTAGTATAGCAGGGGGAAATAGCAATCAGCCCCAGCATTTT	CASSIAGGNSNQPQHF
TRBV28	-	-	TRBJ1-2	TGTGCCAGCAGTCCCCACGGGAACGGCTACACCTTC	CASSPHGNGYTF
TRBV10-3	-	-	TRBJ1-1	TGTGCCATCAGTATGAACACTGAAGCTTTCTTT	CAISMNTEAFF
TRBV2	-	-	TRBJ2-3	TGTGCCAGCACTCCAAGGATGGAGCATAGACGGACAGATACGCAGTATTTT	CASTPRMEHRRTDTQYF
TRBV27	-	-	TRBJ2-1	TGTGCCAGCACTTTCCGGGGATCAGGGGATGAGCAGTTCTTC	CASTFRGSGDEQFF
TRBV7-2	-	-	TRBJ2-1	TGTGCCAGCACGGGTCTTTCCCGCAATGAGCAGTTCTTC	CASTGLSRNEQFF